The text below deals with one T cell receptor beta chain. Antigen specificity is unknown. The repertoire was sequenced with immunoSEQ multiplex PCR; TCRdb's copy has only in-frame clones and lacks some. The repertoire has some 51,000 clones, 65% to 85% of them found once; the top ten carry over 7.5%. These data originate in a study of PD-1 blockade in mismatch repair-deficient tumors. Study-wide points: Tumor-resident clones, often undetectable pretreatment in blood, expanded then contracted after pembrolizumab.

The CDR3 spans 14 residues. In germline, CDR1 is LNHDA, CDR2 SQIVND (reference sequence). V was trimmed by 7 bases and J by 1 base, leaving 13 bases between them. PCR or immunohistochemistry showed mismatch repair deficiency in every enrolled patient. TCR sequencing covered a few patients who responded to pembrolizumab. The origin of this receptor is an adult with mismatch repair-deficient cancer. V and J are TRBV19 and TRBJ1-1, with unresolved D. The material was peripheral blood, obtained approximately 18 weeks after starting pembrolizumab. Written as DNA, the CDR3 is TGTGCCAGTACCTATTGGTCAGGGAACACTGAAGCTTTCTTT. As protein: CASTYWSGNTEAFF.